This T cell receptor beta chain was profiled in a study of blood T cell repertoires in COVID-19. The overall study: Spain, Italy and the United States supplied samples that represented acute and convalescent COVID-19.

Participant reports of clinical history set cohort assignment. Exposed participants encountered a COVID-19 case during the 2 weeks preceding study entry. Original processing notes: Researchers report that nucleated cell counts were estimated from reference gene primer amplification. Assay: immunoSEQ multiplex PCR; the TCRdb copy retains only in-frame clones and omits some. That table is the source of V, J and clone size, and D and trimming were worked out from the DNA. The table shows roughly 380,000 clones, with almost 90% occurring only once. Between the trimmed V and J ends, which lost 1 base and 3 bases, there was a span of 12 bases. Germline V gene lookup returns CDR1 LGHNT and CDR2 FRNRAP. The CDR3 is made up of 16 amino acids.

Material: PBMCs or T cells enriched from blood (not recorded which). V and J are TRBV12-5 and TRBJ2-2; D is unclear. The sequence came from a woman in her 30s who had been exposed to COVID-19. The CDR3 is CASGLGPAYYTGELFF. For the CDR3, the DNA is TGTGCTAGTGGTTTGGGGCCAGCGTACTACACCGGGGAGCTGTTTTTT.